This T cell receptor beta chain was sequenced for a study of cytomegalovirus exposure and HLA in healthy donors. Only in-frame clones appear in the TCRdb table, and some are missing; sequencing was by immunoSEQ multiplex PCR. The sample holds a few hundred thousand clones, 80% to 90% seen once. This CDR3 contains 14 residues. V lost 6 bases to trimming and J lost 1 base; unmatched junction nucleotides: 5. Germline V lookup: CDR1 MNHEY, CDR2 SVGAGI. Notes on this clone: Its antigen is not identified.

Study-wide points: Most sequenced TCRs were rare (though some public TCRs occurred in many donors). Cytomegalovirus-associated TCR beta chains were listed, numbering around 150.

The donors were in the approximately 120-subject validation cohort; that cohort was separate from the roughly 700-subject first cohort. Input material: PBMCs. V is TRBV6-5 and J is TRBJ1-1, with 7 bases identical to TRBD1. The origin of this receptor is a woman aged 18-30 years in good health and CMV-seronegative. The CDR3: CASSQGQENTEAFF. CDR3 bases: TGTGCCAGCAGCCAAGGACAGGAGAACACTGAAGCTTTCTTT.